The 4 T cell receptor beta chains reported below all come from one sample, sequenced in a study of blood T cells in healthy people across ages. Alongside a J-beta primer mix, a sample-barcoded 5' primer served in a second PCR lasting about 7 to 11 cycles. A single record per CDR3 protein comes from TCRdb applying MiXCR to the 5' RACE reads. The data contain approximately 900,000 distinct CDR3 sequences, 45% to 50% of them singletons. Sample: blood. The source of these receptors is a man under 40 in good health.

This chain uses TRBV20-1 with TRBJ1-1, with D possibly matching TRBD1 (5 bases). The germline V gene has CDR1 DFQATT and CDR2 SNEGSKA (reference sequence). This CDR3 has 16 residues. Between the trimmed V and J ends, which lost 4 bases and 5 bases, there was a span of 23 bases. This chain's CDR3 is CSAIIPGREFHTEAFF. CDR3 sequence (DNA): TGCAGTGCTATAATCCCGGGCAGGGAATTTCATACTGAAGCTTTCTTT.

V gene TRBV29-1 combines with J gene TRBJ1-4; D not certain. There are 13 residues in the CDR3. The ends were cut back, 6 bases at V and 4 bases at J, with 12 bases in the middle. Germline values: CDR1 SQVTM, CDR2 ANQGSEA. The DNA of the CDR3 is TGCAGCGTCGAGGCGGGGATTAATGAAAAACTGTTTTTT. It codes for CSVEAGINEKLFF.

V is TRBV20-1 and J is TRBJ2-7; no definite D call. Germline CDR1 and CDR2: DFQATT and SNEGSKA (reference sequence). The germline V and J ends were trimmed by 6 bases and 5 bases, with 11 bases remaining between them. This CDR3 comprises 11 residues. Here the CDR3 reads CSAQSIDEQYF. The CDR3 DNA reads TGCAGTGCCCAAAGTATCGACGAGCAGTACTTC.

The sample holds many counts of this clonotype. This chain joins TRBV7-9 and TRBJ2-3, with D unresolved. The CDR3 contains 13 residues. V lost 5 bases and J lost 6, with 12 bases in between. CDR1 is SEHNR, CDR2 FQNEAQ, per germline (reference sequence). The CDR3 nucleotides read TGTGCCAGCAGCATTAGTGGTTCCGATACGCAGTATTTT. This gives the protein CASSISGSDTQYF. Full variable domain (rest looked up from reference TRBV7-9 and TRBJ2-3): DTGVSQNPRHKITKRGQNVTFRCDPISEHNRLYWYRQTLGQGPEFLTYFQNEAQLEKSRLLSDRFSAERPKGSFSTLEIQRTEQGDSAMYLCASSISGSDTQYFGPGTRLTVL.